The subject of this entry is one T cell receptor (beta chain). Only in-frame clones appear in the TCRdb table, and some are missing; sequencing was by immunoSEQ multiplex PCR. The profile shows roughly 410,000 clones, roughly four fifths of them singletons. The sample originates from a study of Ad26.COV2.S vaccination and SARS-CoV-2 variants. The germline V and J ends were trimmed by 2 bases and 0 bases, with 8 bases remaining between them. Germline V gives CDR1 MNHNY, CDR2 SVGAGI (reference sequence). This CDR3 has 15 residues. Documented treatment: roughly 19 received Ad26.COV2.S at low or high dose, single or two shots; about 5 received placebo; per-sample allocation not given. Repertoires come from day 63 after the first vaccine or placebo injection.

This chain uses TRBV6-6 with TRBJ2-1; possible D gene TRBD1, 5 bases. The sequence derives from a person aged 18 to 59 who received the Ad26.COV2.S COVID-19 vaccine or a placebo. Sequenced here: peripheral blood, sampled in a trial of Ad26.COV2.S vaccine versus placebo. The CDR3 region is CASSYGASSYNEQFF. As DNA, the CDR3 is TGTGCCAGCAGTTACGGGGCTAGCTCCTACAATGAGCAGTTCTTC.